This TCR beta chain was found in a study of cytomegalovirus exposure and HLA in healthy donors. On the study more broadly: From donors who were HLA-typed, an early data release held about 89 million unique TCRs.

A word on this clone: No antigen is known for it.

Notes on the study in general: Trimming of TCR beta V- and J-genes showed a link, identified in a later analysis, to a missense DCLRE1C variant. Previous analysis showed most TCR beta V segments were productive about 87% or about 30% of the time.

Primers: 60 Vbeta forward and 13 Jbeta reverse. TCRdb's table, derived via immunoSEQ multiplex PCR, lists solely in-frame clones and lacks some. The data hold approximately 67,000 clones, with around 67% observed a single time. V was shortened by 7 bases and J by 1 base, with 4 bases between the two germline ends. The CDR3 spans 11 residues. Germline CDR1 reads MGHRA; CDR2 reads YSYEKL. The sequenced sample consisted of PBMCs. The receptor's source is a woman younger than 45 in good health and CMV-seronegative. V and J are TRBV4-1 and TRBJ1-1, with D unresolved. The CDR3 sequence is CASKANTEAFF. In nucleotides, the CDR3 is TGCGCCAGCAAAGCGAACACTGAAGCTTTCTTT.